This TCR beta chain was profiled in a study of OX40 agonist ivuxolimab in advanced cancers. At the level of the study: Hepatocellular carcinoma, melanoma, renal cell or head and neck cancer was diagnosed in the dose-escalation patients.

CDR1 is SGHTA, CDR2 FQGTGA, per germline. Trimming left V 1 base short and J 8 bases short, with 18 bases between. The CDR3 length is 16 residues. Assay used: immunoSEQ multiplex PCR; TCRdb lists only in-frame clones, some missing. The table has roughly 67,000 clones, approximately 80% seen once; the top ten hold 5.5% to 6%. The source material was CD4+ or CD8+ T cells sorted from blood, sampled in a trial of the OX40 agonist ivuxolimab. The TCR originated in an adult with an advanced solid tumor such as melanoma, head and neck, liver or kidney cancer. The rearrangement links TRBV7-3 to TRBJ2-1, with D maybe TRBD1 (5 bases). This CDR3 is CASSLNLGPPGDEQFF. Written as DNA, the CDR3 is TGTGCCAGCAGCTTAAACTTGGGGCCCCCTGGGGATGAGCAGTTCTTC.